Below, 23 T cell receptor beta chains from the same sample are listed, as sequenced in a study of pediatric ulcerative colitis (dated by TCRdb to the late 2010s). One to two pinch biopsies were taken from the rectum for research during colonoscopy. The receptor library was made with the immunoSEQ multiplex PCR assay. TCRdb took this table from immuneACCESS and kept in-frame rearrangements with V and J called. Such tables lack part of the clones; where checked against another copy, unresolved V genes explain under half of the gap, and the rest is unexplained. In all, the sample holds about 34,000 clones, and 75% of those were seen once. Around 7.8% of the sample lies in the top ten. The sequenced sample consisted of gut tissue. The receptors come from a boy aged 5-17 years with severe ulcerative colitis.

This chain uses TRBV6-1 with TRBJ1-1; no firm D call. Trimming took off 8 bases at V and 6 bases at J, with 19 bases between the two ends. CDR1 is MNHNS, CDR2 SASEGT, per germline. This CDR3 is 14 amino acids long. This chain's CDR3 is CASGIAASGAEAFF. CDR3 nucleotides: TGTGCCAGCGGTATTGCGGCCAGCGGGGCTGAAGCTTTCTTT.

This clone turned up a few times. CDR3: CASSEGHWGTEAFF. The CDR3 bases are TGTGCCAGCAGTGAGGGGCACTGGGGGACTGAAGCTTTCTTT. The rearrangement links TRBV6-1 to TRBJ1-1, with D perhaps matching TRBD1 (5 bases). The germline gives CDR1 MNHNS, CDR2 SASEGT. The CDR3 length is 14 residues. With 3 bases removed from V and 5 bases from J, the gap between germline ends came to 13 bases.

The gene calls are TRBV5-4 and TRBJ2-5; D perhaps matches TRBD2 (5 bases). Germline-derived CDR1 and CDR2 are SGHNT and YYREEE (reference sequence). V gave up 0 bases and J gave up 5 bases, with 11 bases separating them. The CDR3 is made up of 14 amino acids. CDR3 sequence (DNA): TGTGCCAGCAGCTTGGCGGGGAGCGCGGAGACCCAGTACTTC. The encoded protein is CASSLAGSAETQYF.

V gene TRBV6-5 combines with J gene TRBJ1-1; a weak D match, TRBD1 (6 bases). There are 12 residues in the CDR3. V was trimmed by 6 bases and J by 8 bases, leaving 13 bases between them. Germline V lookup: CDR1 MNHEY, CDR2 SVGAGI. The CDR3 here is CASSQGGTEAFF. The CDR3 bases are TGTGCCAGCAGCCAAGGGGGGACAGAAGCTTTCTTT.

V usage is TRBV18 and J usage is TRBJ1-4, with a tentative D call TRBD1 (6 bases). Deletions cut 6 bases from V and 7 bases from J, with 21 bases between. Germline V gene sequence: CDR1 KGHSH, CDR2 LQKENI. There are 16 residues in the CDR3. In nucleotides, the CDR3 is TGTGCCAGCTCGAGAATAGAGGGGGGTCTACGTGAAAAACTGTTTTTT. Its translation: CASSRIEGGLREKLFF. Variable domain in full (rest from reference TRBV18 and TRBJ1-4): NAGVMQNPRHLVRRRGQEARLRCSPMKGHSHVYWYRQLPEEGLKFMVYLQKENIIDESGMPKERFSAEFPKEGPSILRIQQVVRGDSAAYFCASSRIEGGLREKLFFGSGTQLSVL.

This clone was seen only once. For the CDR3, the DNA is TGTGCCAGCAGTTTATATACGGGGGCGGAAGGTTATCAGCCCCAGCATTTT. Its translation: CASSLYTGAEGYQPQHF. This rearrangement joins TRBV28 to TRBJ1-5; D is possibly TRBD1 (6 bases). The CDR3 runs 17 residues. Germline CDR1 is MDHEN and CDR2 is SYDVKM. V lost 1 base and J 5 bases, leaving 18 bases between the germline ends.

In DNA form, the CDR3 reads TGTGCCAGCAGCTCGGACAGAGTGATGAACACTGAAGCTTTCTTT. As protein: CASSSDRVMNTEAFF. This chain connects TRBV7-9 to TRBJ1-1; tentative D call: TRBD1 (6 bases). Germline lookup yields CDR1 SEHNR and CDR2 FQNEAQ (reference sequence). The CDR3 extends over 15 amino acids. V was pared by 4 bases and J by 0 bases, with 12 bases between.

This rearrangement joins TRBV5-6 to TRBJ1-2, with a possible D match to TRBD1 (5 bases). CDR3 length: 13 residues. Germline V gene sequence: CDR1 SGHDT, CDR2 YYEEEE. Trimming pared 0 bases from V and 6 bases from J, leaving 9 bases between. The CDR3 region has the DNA TGTGCCAGCAGCTTGGAAAGGGGCGATGGCTACACCTTC. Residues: CASSLERGDGYTF.

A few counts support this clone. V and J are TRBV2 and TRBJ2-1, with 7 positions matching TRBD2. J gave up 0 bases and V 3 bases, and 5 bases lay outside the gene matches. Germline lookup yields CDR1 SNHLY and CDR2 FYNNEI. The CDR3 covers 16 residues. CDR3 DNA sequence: TGTGCCAGCAGTGAGCGGACTAGGCTCTCCTACAATGAGCAGTTCTTC. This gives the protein CASSERTRLSYNEQFF.

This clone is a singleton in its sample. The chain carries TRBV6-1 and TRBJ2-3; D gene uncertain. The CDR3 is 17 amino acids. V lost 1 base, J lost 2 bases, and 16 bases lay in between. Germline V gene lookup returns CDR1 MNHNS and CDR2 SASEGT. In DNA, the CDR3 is TGTGCCAGCAGTGAAGATAACATGGGGTACAACACAGATACGCAGTATTTT. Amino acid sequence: CASSEDNMGYNTDTQYF.

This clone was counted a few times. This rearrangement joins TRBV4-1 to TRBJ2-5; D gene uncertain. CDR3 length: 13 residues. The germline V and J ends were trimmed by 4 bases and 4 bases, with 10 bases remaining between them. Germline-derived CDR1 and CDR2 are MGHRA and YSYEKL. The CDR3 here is CASSLGWRETQYF. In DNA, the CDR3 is TGCGCCAGCAGCCTCGGGTGGCGAGAGACCCAGTACTTC.

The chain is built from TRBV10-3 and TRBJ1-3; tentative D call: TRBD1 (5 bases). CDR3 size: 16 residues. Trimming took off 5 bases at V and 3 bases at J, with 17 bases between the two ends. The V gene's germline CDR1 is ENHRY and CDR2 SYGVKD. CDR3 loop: CAISTTGLQGGNTIYF. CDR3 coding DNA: TGTGCCATCAGTACTACCGGGCTCCAGGGTGGAAACACCATATATTTT.

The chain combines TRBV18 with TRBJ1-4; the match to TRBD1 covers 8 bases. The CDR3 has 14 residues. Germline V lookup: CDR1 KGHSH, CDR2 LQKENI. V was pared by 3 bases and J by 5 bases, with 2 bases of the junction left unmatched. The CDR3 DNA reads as TGTGCCAGCTCACCGAGGACAGGGAATGAAAAACTGTTTTTT. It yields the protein CASSPRTGNEKLFF.

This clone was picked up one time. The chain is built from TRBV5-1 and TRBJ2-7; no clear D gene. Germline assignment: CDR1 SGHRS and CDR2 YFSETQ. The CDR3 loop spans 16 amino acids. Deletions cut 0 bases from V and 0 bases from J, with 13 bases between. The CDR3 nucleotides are TGCGCCAGCAGCTTGGCCCTGACACTTAGCTCCTACGAGCAGTACTTC. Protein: CASSLALTLSSYEQYF.

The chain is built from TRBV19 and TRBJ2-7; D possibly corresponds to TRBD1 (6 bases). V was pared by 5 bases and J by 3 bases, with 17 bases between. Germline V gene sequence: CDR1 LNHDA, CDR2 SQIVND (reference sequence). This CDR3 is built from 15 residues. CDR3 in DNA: TGTGCCAGTAGTTTTACTAGTGGGGGCCTCTACGAGCAGTACTTC. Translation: CASSFTSGGLYEQYF. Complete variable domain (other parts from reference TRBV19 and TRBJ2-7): DGGITQSPKYLFRKEGQNVTLSCEQNLNHDAMYWYRQDPGQGLRLIYYSQIVNDFQKGDIAEGYSVSREKKESFPLTVTSAQKNPTAFYLCASSFTSGGLYEQYFGPGTRLTVT.

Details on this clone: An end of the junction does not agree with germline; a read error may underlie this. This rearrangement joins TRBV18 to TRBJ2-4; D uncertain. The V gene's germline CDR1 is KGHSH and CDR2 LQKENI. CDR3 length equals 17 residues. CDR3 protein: CASSPPGEQIAKNIQYF. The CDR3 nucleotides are TGTGCCAGCTCCCCACCCGGTGAACAGATAGCCAAAAACATTCAGTACTTC.

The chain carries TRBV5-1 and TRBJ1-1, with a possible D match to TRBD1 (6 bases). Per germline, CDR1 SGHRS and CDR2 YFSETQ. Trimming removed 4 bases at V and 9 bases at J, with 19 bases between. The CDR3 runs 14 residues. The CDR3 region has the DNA TGCGCCAGCAGCGACCTCAGGGGACTCCAGAAAGCTTTCTTT. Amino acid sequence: CASSDLRGLQKAFF.

The CDR3 loop reads CASSLGAGGNTIYF. CDR3 sequence (DNA): TGCGCCAGCAGCTTGGGAGCGGGTGGAAACACCATATATTTT. The gene calls are TRBV5-1 and TRBJ1-3; D is unclear. Germline V CDR1 and CDR2: SGHRS, YFSETQ. The V and J ends lost 0 bases and 3 bases respectively, with 7 bases between them. The CDR3 has 14 residues.

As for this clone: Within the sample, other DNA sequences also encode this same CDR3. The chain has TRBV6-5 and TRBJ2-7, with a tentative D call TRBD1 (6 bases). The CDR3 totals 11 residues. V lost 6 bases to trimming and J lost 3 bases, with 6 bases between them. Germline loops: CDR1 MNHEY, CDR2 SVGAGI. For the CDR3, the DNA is TGTGCCAGCAGACAGGGCTACGAGCAGTACTTC. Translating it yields CASRQGYEQYF.

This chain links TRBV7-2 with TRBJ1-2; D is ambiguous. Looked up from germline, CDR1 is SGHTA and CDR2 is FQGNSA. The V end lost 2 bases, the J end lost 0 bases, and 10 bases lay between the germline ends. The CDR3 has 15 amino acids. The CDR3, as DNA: TGTGCCAGCAGCTTAAGACAACTCTCTAACTATGGCTACACCTTC. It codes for CASSLRQLSNYGYTF.

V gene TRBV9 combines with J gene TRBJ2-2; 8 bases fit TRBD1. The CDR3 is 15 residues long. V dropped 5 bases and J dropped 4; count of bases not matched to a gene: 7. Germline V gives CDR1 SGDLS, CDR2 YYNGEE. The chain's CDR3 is CASRKTGVSTGELFF. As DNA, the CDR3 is TGTGCCAGCAGAAAGACAGGGGTGAGCACCGGGGAGCTGTTTTTT.

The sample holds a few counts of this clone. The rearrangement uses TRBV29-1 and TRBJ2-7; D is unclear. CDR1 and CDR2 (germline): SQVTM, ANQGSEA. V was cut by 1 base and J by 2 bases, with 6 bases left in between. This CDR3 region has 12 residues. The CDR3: CSVEVSTYEQYF. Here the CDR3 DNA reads TGCAGCGTTGAAGTCAGTACCTACGAGCAGTACTTC.

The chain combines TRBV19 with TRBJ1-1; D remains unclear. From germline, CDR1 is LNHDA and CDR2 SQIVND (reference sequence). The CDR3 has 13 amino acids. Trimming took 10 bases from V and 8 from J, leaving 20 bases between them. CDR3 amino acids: CATDAFPGEEAFF. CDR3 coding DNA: TGTGCCACCGACGCCTTTCCCGGGGAAGAAGCTTTCTTT.